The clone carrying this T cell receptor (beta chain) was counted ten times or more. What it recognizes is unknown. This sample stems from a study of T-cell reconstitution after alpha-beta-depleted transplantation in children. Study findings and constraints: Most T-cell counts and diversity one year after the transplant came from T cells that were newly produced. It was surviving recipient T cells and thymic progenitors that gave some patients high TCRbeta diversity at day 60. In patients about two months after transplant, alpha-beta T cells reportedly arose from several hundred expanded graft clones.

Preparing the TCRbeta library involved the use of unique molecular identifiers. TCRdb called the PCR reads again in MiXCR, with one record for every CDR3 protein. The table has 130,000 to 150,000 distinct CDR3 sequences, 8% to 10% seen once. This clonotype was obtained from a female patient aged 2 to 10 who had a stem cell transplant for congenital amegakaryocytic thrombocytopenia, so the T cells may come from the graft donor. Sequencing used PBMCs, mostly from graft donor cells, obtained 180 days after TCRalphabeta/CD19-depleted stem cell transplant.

CDR3 region: CSASGTGSGYTF. The CDR3 DNA follows: TGCAGTGCTTCCGGGACAGGGAGCGGCTACACCTTC. This chain joins TRBV20-1 and TRBJ1-2; TRBD1 agrees at 9 bases. CDR3 length: 12 amino acids. The J segment lost 8 bases and the V segment lost 5 bases, leaving 6 bases of the junction unmatched. In germline, CDR1 is DFQATT, CDR2 SNEGSKA (reference sequence).